This T cell receptor (beta chain) derives from a study of blood T cells in healthy people across ages. With respect to this clonotype: Its cognate antigen is unknown.

Study-level results: Estimates of total diversity, which came from one million sequenced T cells, were considered to be underestimates.

There are 18 residues in the CDR3. Per germline, CDR1 SQVTM and CDR2 ANQGSEA. Deletions cut 6 bases from V and 0 bases from J, with 24 bases between. Primers used in a second PCR of about 7 to 11 cycles were a sample-barcoded 5' primer and a J-beta primer mix. TCRdb reprocessed the 5' RACE reads with MiXCR, giving one entry per CDR3 protein. The sample has over 450,000 distinct CDR3 sequences; around 24% are singletons. This same sample was also part of a study on T cells of mothers and their children.

The chain couples TRBV29-1 to TRBJ2-1, with D tentatively TRBD2 (7 bases). This sequence was found in a boy younger than 18 in good health. The sample consisted of blood. The CDR3 reads CSVGGRGQGGSSYNEQFF. CDR3 DNA sequence: TGCAGCGTAGGGGGGAGAGGGCAGGGCGGGAGCTCCTACAATGAGCAGTTCTTC.